This TCR beta chain stems from a study of blood T cell repertoires in COVID-19. At the level of the study: Sites in the United States, Italy and Spain provided acute and convalescent COVID-19 samples. PBMCs, B-cell-depleted T cells, or T cells were the source of the cDNA or gDNA that made up the material.

Trimming removed 6 bases from V and 2 bases from J, with 22 bases in between. Per the germline V gene, CDR1 is KGHSH and CDR2 is LQKENI. The CDR3 totals 18 residues. Per the study methods: Using reference gene primer amplification, nucleated cell counts were estimated. The table came from immunoSEQ multiplex PCR; TCRdb's copy has only in-frame clones and leaves some out. D and trimming were read from the DNA, whereas the V and J calls and clone size are those reported in that table. Seen here are about 190,000 clones, 85% to 90% observed once, and the top ten hold 0.62%. The material sequenced was peripheral blood. This TCR was sampled from a man aged 50-59 years with acute or convalescent COVID-19. The J gene is TRBJ1-4, the V gene TRBV18, with TRBD1 as a possible D gene (6 bases). CDR3 coding DNA: TGTGCCAGCTCTCAGCAACAGGGTCCCACAACTACTAATGAAAAACTGTTTTTT. This codes for CASSQQQGPTTTNEKLFF.